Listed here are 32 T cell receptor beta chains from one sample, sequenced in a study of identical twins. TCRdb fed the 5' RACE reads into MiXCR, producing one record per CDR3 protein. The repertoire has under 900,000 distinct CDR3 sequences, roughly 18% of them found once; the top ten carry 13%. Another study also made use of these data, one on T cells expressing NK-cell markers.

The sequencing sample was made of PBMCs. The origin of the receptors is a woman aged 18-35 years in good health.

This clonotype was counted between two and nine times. DNA for the CDR3: TGTGCCACCCAGGGGGGGGGCCCCCAGCATTTT. Translated, it gives CATQGGGPQHF. This chain connects TRBV12-3 or TRBV12-4 to TRBJ1-5, with TRBD1 matching 7 bases. The CDR3 is made up of 11 amino acids. Germline trimming cut 10 bases from V and 10 bases from J; bases unmatched to any gene: 7.

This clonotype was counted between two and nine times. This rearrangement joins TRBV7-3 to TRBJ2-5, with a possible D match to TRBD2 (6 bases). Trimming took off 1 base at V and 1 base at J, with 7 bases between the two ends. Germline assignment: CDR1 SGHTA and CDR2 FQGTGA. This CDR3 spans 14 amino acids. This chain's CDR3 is CASSLMGGQETQYF. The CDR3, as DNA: TGTGCCAGCAGCTTAATGGGGGGCCAAGAGACCCAGTACTTC. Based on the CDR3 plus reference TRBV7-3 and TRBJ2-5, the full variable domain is GAGVSQTPSNKVTEKGKYVELRCDPISGHTALYWYRQSLGQGPEFLIYFQGTGAADDSGLPNDRFFAVRPEGSVSTLKIQRTERGDSAVYLCASSLMGGQETQYFGPGTRLLVL.

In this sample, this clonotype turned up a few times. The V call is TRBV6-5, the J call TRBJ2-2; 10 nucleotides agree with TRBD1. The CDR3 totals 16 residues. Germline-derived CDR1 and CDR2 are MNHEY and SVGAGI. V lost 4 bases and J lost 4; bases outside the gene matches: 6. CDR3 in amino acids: CASSLTGGVGTGELFF. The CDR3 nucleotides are TGTGCCAGCAGTTTGACAGGGGGCGTCGGCACCGGGGAGCTGTTTTTT.

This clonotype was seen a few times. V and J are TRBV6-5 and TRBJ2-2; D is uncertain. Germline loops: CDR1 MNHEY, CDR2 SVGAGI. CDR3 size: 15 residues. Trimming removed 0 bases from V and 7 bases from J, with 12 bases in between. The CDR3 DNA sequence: TGTGCCAGCAGTTACTCGAATCTGATGGTCGGGGAGCTGTTTTTT. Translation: CASSYSNLMVGELFF.

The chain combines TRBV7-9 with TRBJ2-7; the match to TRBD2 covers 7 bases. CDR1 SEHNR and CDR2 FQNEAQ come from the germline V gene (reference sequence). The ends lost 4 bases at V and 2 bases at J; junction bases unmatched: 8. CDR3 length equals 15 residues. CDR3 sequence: CASSSSRGVTYEQYF. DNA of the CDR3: TGTGCCAGCAGCTCAAGTCGGGGGGTCACCTACGAGCAGTACTTC.

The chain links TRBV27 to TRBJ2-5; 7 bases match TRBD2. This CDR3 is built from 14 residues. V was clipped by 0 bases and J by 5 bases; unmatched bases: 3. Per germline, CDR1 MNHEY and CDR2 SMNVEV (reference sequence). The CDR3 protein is CASSLSRGSETQYF. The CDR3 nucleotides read TGTGCCAGCAGTTTATCGCGGGGGTCGGAGACCCAGTACTTC.

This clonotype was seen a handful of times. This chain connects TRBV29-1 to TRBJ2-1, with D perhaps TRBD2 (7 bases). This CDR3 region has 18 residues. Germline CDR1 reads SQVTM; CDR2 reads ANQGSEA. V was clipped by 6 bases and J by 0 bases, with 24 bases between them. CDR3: CSVPTGYRGAISYNEQFF. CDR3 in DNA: TGCAGCGTCCCCACCGGGTATCGGGGGGCTATCTCCTACAATGAGCAGTTCTTC.

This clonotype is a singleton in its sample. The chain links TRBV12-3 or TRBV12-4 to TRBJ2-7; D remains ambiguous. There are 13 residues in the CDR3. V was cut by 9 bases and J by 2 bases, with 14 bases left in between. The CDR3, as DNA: TGTGCCAGTAGTCCGACTCGCACCTACGAGCAGTACTTC. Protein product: CASSPTRTYEQYF.

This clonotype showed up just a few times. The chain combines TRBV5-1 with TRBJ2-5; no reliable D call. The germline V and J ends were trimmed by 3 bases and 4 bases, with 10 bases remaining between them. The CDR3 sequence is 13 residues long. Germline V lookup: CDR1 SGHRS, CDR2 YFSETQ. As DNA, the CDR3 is TGCGCCAGCAGCTCCGCCGTTGGAGAGACCCAGTACTTC. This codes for CASSSAVGETQYF.

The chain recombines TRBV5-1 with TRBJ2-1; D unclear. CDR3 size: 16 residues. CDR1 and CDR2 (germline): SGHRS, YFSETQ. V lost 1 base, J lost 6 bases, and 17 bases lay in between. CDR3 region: CASSLSQAQPPNEQFF. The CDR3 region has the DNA TGCGCCAGCAGCTTGTCTCAGGCCCAACCTCCCAATGAGCAGTTCTTC.

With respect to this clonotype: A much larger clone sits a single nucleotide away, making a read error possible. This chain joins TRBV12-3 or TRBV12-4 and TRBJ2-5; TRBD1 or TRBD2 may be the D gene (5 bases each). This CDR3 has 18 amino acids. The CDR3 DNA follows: TGTACCAGCAGTTTCGGAACTCGGGGCGGCAACCAGAGGGGGACCCAGTACTTC. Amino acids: CTSSFGTRGGNQRGTQYF.

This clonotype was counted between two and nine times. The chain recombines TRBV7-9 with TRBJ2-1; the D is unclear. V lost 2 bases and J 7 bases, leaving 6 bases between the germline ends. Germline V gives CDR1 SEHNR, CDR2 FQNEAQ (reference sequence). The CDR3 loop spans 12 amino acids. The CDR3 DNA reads TGTGCCAGCAGCTTATTCCCTAATGAGCAGTTCTTC. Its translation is CASSLFPNEQFF.

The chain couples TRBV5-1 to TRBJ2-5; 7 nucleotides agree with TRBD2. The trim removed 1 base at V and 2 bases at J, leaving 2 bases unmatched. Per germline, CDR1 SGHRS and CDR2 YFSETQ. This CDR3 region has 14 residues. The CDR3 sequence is CASSLTSVQETQYF. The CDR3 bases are TGCGCCAGCAGCTTGACTAGCGTTCAAGAGACCCAGTACTTC.

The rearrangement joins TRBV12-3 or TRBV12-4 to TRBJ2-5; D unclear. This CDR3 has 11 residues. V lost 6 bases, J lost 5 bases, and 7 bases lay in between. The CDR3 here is CASRLSETQYF. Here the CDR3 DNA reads TGTGCCAGCAGGCTTTCGGAGACCCAGTACTTC.

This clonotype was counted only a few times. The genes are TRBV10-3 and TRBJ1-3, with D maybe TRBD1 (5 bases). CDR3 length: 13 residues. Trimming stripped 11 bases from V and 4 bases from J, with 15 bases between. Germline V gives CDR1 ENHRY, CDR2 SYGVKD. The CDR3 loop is CASGETTGNTIYF. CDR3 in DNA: TGTGCCTCGGGGGAGACGACGGGAAACACCATATATTTT.

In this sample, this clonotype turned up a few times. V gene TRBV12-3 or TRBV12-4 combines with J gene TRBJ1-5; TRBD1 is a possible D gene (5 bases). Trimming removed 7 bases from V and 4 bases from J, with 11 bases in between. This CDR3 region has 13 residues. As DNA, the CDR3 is TGTGCCAGCACTACAGGCAGGAATCAGCCCCAGCATTTT. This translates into CASTTGRNQPQHF.

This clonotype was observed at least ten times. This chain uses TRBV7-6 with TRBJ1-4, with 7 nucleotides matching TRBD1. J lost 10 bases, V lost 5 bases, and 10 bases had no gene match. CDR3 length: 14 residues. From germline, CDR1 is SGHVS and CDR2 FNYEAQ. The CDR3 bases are TGTGCCAGCAGCCCCGGACAGGAGAGGAGAAAACTGTTTTTT. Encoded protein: CASSPGQERRKLFF.

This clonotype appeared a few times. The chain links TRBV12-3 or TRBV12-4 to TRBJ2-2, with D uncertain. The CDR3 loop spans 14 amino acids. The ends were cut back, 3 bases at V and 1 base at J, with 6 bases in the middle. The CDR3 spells CASSFTVNTGELFF. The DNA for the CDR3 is TGTGCCAGCAGTTTTACGGTGAACACCGGGGAGCTGTTTTTT.

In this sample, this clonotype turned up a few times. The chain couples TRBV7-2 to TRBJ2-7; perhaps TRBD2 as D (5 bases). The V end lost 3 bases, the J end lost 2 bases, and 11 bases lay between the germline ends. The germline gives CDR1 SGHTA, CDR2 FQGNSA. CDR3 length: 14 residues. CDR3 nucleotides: TGTGCCAGCAGCTTCCGTAGCGCGACCTACGAGCAGTACTTC. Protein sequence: CASSFRSATYEQYF.

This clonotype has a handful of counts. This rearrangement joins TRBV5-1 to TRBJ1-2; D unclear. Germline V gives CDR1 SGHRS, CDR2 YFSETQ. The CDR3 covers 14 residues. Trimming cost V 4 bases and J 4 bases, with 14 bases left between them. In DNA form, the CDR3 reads TGCGCCAGCAGCCAAGACCCGGGTGGCTATGGCTACACCTTC. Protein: CASSQDPGGYGYTF.

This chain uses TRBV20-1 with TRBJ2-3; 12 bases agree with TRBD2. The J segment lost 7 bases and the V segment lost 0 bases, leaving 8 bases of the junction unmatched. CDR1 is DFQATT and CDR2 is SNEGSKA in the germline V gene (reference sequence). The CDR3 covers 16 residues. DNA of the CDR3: TGCAGTGCTAGAGATCCGTCTAGCGGGGGGGTATATACGCAGTATTTT. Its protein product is CSARDPSSGGVYTQYF.

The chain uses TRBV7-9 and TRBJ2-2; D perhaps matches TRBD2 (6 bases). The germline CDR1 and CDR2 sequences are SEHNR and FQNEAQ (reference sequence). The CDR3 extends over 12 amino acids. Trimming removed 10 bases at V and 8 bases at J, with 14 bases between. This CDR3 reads CATTPSEGELFF. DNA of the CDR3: TGTGCCACGACTCCTAGCGAGGGGGAGCTGTTTTTT.

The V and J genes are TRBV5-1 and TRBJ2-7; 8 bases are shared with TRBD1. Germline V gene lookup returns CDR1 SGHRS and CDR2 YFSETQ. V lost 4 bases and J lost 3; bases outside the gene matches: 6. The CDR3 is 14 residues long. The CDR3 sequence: CASSGGTGDYEQYF. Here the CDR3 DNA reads TGCGCCAGCAGCGGTGGGACAGGAGACTACGAGCAGTACTTC.

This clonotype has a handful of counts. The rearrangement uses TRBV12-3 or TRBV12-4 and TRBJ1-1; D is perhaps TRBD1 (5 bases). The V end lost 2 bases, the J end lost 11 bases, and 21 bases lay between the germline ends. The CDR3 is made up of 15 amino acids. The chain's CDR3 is CASSLLRVTLKGAFF. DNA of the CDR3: TGTGCCAGCAGTTTACTCAGGGTGACCTTGAAGGGTGCTTTCTTT.

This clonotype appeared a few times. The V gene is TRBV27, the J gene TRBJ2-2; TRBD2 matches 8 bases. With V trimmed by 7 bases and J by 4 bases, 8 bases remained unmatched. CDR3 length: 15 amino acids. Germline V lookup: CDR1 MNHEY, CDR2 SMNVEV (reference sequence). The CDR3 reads CASTEAGVPTGELFF. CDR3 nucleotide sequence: TGTGCCAGCACCGAAGCGGGAGTCCCCACCGGGGAGCTGTTTTTT.

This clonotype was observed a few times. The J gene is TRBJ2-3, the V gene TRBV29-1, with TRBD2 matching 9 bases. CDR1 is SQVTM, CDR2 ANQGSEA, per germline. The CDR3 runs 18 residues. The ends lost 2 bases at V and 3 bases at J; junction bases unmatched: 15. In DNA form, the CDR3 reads TGCAGCGTTGAAACCTACGGCGGGGGGGCGTTTTGGACAGATACGCAGTATTTT. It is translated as CSVETYGGGAFWTDTQYF.

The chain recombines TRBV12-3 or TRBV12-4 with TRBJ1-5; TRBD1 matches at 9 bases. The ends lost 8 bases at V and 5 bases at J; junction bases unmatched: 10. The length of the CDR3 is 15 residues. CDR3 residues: CASSSRDRADQPQHF. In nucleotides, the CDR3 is TGTGCCAGCTCATCCCGGGACAGGGCCGATCAGCCCCAGCATTTT.

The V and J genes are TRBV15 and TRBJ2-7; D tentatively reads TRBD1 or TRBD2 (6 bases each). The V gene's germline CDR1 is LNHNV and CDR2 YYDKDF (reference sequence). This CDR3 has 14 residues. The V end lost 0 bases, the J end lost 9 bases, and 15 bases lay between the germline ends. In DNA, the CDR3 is TGTGCCACCAGCAGAGATCCTGGGGGGCGTCGGCAGTACTTC. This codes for CATSRDPGGRRQYF.

The CDR3 is CSGPKEETQYF. CDR3 coding DNA: TGCAGTGGGCCTAAGGAAGAGACCCAGTACTTC. J is TRBJ2-5 and V is TRBV20-1; D unresolved. V lost 7 bases, J lost 3 bases, and 9 bases lay in between. CDR3 length: 11 residues. Germline loops: CDR1 DFQATT, CDR2 SNEGSKA (reference sequence).

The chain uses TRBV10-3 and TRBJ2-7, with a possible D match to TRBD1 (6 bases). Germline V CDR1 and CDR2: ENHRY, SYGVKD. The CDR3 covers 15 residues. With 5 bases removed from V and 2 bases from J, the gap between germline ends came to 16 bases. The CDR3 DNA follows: TGTGCCATCAGTTATAAGACAGGAAGTACCTACGAGCAGTACTTC. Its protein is CAISYKTGSTYEQYF.

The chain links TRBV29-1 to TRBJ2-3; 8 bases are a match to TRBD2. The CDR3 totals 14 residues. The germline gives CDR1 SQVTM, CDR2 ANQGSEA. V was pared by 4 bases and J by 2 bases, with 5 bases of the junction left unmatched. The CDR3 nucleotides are TGCAGCGTTGCGGGGGGGGGCTACACAGATACGCAGTATTTT. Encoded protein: CSVAGGGYTDTQYF.

The CDR3, as DNA: TGCGCCAGCAGCCTGGGGGCGATGGGGGACATTCAGTACTTC. Protein sequence: CASSLGAMGDIQYF. This chain uses TRBV4-1 with TRBJ2-4; D may be TRBD1 (6 bases). CDR1 is MGHRA and CDR2 is YSYEKL in the germline V gene. The ends were cut back, 4 bases at V and 8 bases at J, with 15 bases in the middle. The CDR3 is 14 amino acids.